This T cell receptor beta chain was recovered during a study of T cells in Graves' hyperthyroidism and ophthalmopathy. RNA transcripts served as the template for amplifying TCR beta CDR3 regions. The primer set for the first-round RT-PCR of the TCR CDR3 was HTBI. TCRdb recomputed calls from the multiplex PCR reads with MiXCR, one row per CDR3 protein. Of approximately 590,000 distinct CDR3 sequences in the sample, approximately 14% are singletons; the top ten hold approximately 7.4%. Sequenced sample: blood. The origin of this receptor is a woman under 40 with Graves' hyperthyroidism.

This CDR3 is CSARDPVAGANVLTF. The CDR3 DNA reads TGCAGTGCTAGAGATCCAGTAGCCGGGGCCAACGTCCTGACTTTC. The chain employs TRBV20-1 and TRBJ2-6; D gene ambiguous. The CDR3 covers 15 residues. CDR1 DFQATT and CDR2 SNEGSKA come from the germline V gene (reference sequence). V lost 0 bases and J 4 bases, leaving 10 bases between the germline ends.